This is a list of T cell receptor beta chains from one sample in a study of Ad26.COV2.S vaccination and SARS-CoV-2 variants. The assay was immunoSEQ multiplex PCR, and TCRdb's table has in-frame clones only and misses some. The repertoire consists of under 400,000 clones, with more than 75% occurring once and the leading ten covering roughly 3.1%. This specimen was peripheral blood, taken in a trial of Ad26.COV2.S vaccine versus placebo. These receptors were taken from a person between 18 and 65 years old who received the Ad26.COV2.S COVID-19 vaccine or a placebo. Each CDR3 is given with its conserved first and last residue. D genes are given only for firm matches. Only part of the rows carry a size: once, few, many, or a class if the clone is expanded.

D	size	J	V	DNA	CDR3
TRBD1	.	TRBJ2-3	TRBV11-1	TGTGCCAGCAGCCCAGCCGGGACAGCCACAGATACGCAGTATTTT	CASSPAGTATDTQYF
.	.	TRBJ2-5	TRBV5-1	TGCGCCAGCAGCTTGGATTCGGGAATCGAGACCCAGTACTTC	CASSLDSGIETQYF
.	.	TRBJ1-2	TRBV4-3	TGCGCCAGCAGTTGGGTAGGGGGGGCCGATGGCTACACCTTC	CASSWVGGADGYTF
.	.	TRBJ1-3	TRBV7-8	TGTGCCAGCAGCTTAAGGTCCTTCGGAAACACCATATATTTT	CASSLRSFGNTIYF
TRBD2	.	TRBJ2-1	TRBV3-1/TRBV3-2	TGTGCCAGCAGCTTTATAGCGGGGGGATACAATGAGCAGTTCTTC	CASSFIAGGYNEQFF
.	.	TRBJ2-7	TRBV7-9	TGTGCCAGCAGCCCGCGGGGACAGCCCTACGAGCAGTACTTC	CASSPRGQPYEQYF
TRBD1	.	TRBJ2-1	TRBV2	TGTGCCAGCAGCCGGACAGGGGGAAACAATGAGCAGTTCTTC	CASSRTGGNNEQFF
.	.	TRBJ1-1	TRBV4-1	TGCGCCAGCAGCCATGCGGCAGTCGTCATGAACACTGAAGCTTTCTTT	CASSHAAVVMNTEAFF
.	.	TRBJ1-2	TRBV7-3	TGTGCCAGCAGCTTAATAGGGGACGATGGCTACACCTTC	CASSLIGDDGYTF
.	.	TRBJ1-1	TRBV19	TGTGCCACCGCGCAGGCGAGAACCACTGAAGCTTTCTTT	CATAQARTTEAFF
.	.	TRBJ1-2	TRBV7-2	TGTGCCAGCAGCCCCCGACAGGAGAGTTTCTATGGCTACACCTTC	CASSPRQESFYGYTF
TRBD1	few	TRBJ1-1	TRBV4-1	TGCGCCAGCAGCCAAGGACAGGGGGCACTCACTGAAGCTTTCTTT	CASSQGQGALTEAFF
.	few	TRBJ1-5	TRBV5-1	TGCGCCAGCAGCTTGGGCGGGGATCAGCCCCAGCATTTT	CASSLGGDQPQHF
.	.	TRBJ1-5	TRBV5-8	TGTGCCAGCACAGAGATTACTAGCAATCAGCCCCAGCATTTT	CASTEITSNQPQHF
.	.	TRBJ1-4	TRBV30	TGTGCCTGGAGTGGTCCTCTCAGTGAAAAACTGTTTTTT	CAWSGPLSEKLFF
.	.	TRBJ2-7	TRBV5-1	TGCGCCAGCAGCTTGTATGGTGACAGACCGAGACCCTACGAGCAGTACTTC	CASSLYGDRPRPYEQYF
.	once	TRBJ1-2	TRBV6-5	TGTGCCAGCAGCCGTTCAAGCTATGGCTACACCTTC	CASSRSSYGYTF
.	.	TRBJ2-6	TRBV5-4	TGTGCCAGCAGTGGACCCGGACCGACTATTACTGGGGCCAATGTCCTGACTTTC	CASSGPGPTITGANVLTF
.	.	TRBJ1-4	TRBV29-1	TGCAGCGTTTTACCCGACAGTGCAACTAATGAAAAACTGTTTTTT	CSVLPDSATNEKLFF
.	.	TRBJ1-1	TRBV27	TGTGCCAGCAGTCAGAACAGGGTGAACACTGAAGCTTTCTTT	CASSQNRVNTEAFF
TRBD2	.	TRBJ2-5	TRBV19	TGTGCCAGTAGTGCTGCCGGGGGGTGGGGAGAGACCCAGTACTTC	CASSAAGGWGETQYF
.	once	TRBJ2-2	TRBV6-2/TRBV6-3	TGTGCCAGCAGCGACGGAGGGGGGCAGGGCACCGGGGAGCTGTTTTTT	CASSDGGGQGTGELFF
.	few	TRBJ2-2	TRBV19	TGTGCCAGTAAGGAGGGGGACATAACCGGGGAGCTGTTTTTT	CASKEGDITGELFF
.	.	TRBJ2-7	TRBV7-6	TGTGCCAGCAGCTTAGTATCAGGGGACGAGCAGTACTTC	CASSLVSGDEQYF
TRBD1	.	TRBJ1-2	TRBV6-5	TGTGCCAGCCGATACTCCAGGGGGCAGGATGGCTACACCTTC	CASRYSRGQDGYTF
.	.	TRBJ1-1	TRBV19	TGTGCCAGTACCCCGGGGTCGGCCTTGAACACTGAAGCTTTCTTT	CASTPGSALNTEAFF
TRBD1	.	TRBJ1-5	TRBV29-1	TGCAGCGCCTCACAGGGGAGCAATCAGCCCCAGCATTTT	CSASQGSNQPQHF
.	.	TRBJ1-1	TRBV19	TGTGCCAGTATTGGCCAGGATGAAGCTTTCTTT	CASIGQDEAFF
.	.	TRBJ2-7	TRBV29-1	TGCAGCGTTGAGGCGGAGAAACCCGGAGAGCAGTACTTC	CSVEAEKPGEQYF
.	.	TRBJ1-2	TRBV6-5	TGTGCCAGCAGTTTCGGGGGCCCGGCTAACTATGGCTACACCTTC	CASSFGGPANYGYTF
TRBD2	.	TRBJ2-2	TRBV2	TGTGCCAGCATCAGGACTAGCGTTGGGGTCGGGGAGCTGTTTTTT	CASIRTSVGVGELFF
TRBD1	.	TRBJ1-2	TRBV7-9	TGTGCCAGCAGTTATAGACAGGGGTTGCCCTATGGCTACACCTTC	CASSYRQGLPYGYTF
TRBD2	.	TRBJ2-7	TRBV7-3	TGTGCCAGCAGCTTAACGGGAGGGGACCTCTACGAGCAGTACTTC	CASSLTGGDLYEQYF
.	.	TRBJ2-1	TRBV12-5	TGTGCTAGTGGTCCCCCTAGGGGGGGCGGGGACAATGAGCAGTTCTTC	CASGPPRGGGDNEQFF
.	.	TRBJ1-3	TRBV30	TGTGCCTGGAGTCCCAGAATCTCTGGAAACACCATATATTTT	CAWSPRISGNTIYF
.	.	TRBJ2-7	TRBV5-1	TGCGCCAGCAGCTTGGGCGGCGGATCCTACGAGCAGTACTTC	CASSLGGGSYEQYF